This T cell receptor beta chain was recorded in a study of T cell responses to AZD1222 COVID-19 vaccine. General observations from the study: Spike-specific TCR breadth and depth rose after two AZD1222 doses. A mostly white British donor set with more females was recruited, and clonal diversity was possibly underestimated.

This CDR3 has 17 amino acids. With 3 bases clipped from V and 4 bases from J, the junction kept 3 bases outside the gene matches. The germline CDR1 and CDR2 sequences are SEHNR and FQNEAQ (reference sequence). For this clone: The antigen remains unidentified.

The assay was immunoSEQ multiplex PCR, and TCRdb's table has in-frame clones only and misses some. Of approximately 100,000 clones in the sample, about 85% were seen once. V is TRBV7-9 and J is TRBJ2-1, with TRBD2 matching over 16 bases. The sample was peripheral blood, taken 28 days after the second AZD1222 dose. The receptor comes from an adult who received the AZD1222 COVID-19 vaccine. This CDR3 reads CASSLGLAGGVYNEQFF. DNA of the CDR3: TGTGCCAGCAGCTTGGGACTAGCGGGAGGGGTTTACAATGAGCAGTTCTTC.